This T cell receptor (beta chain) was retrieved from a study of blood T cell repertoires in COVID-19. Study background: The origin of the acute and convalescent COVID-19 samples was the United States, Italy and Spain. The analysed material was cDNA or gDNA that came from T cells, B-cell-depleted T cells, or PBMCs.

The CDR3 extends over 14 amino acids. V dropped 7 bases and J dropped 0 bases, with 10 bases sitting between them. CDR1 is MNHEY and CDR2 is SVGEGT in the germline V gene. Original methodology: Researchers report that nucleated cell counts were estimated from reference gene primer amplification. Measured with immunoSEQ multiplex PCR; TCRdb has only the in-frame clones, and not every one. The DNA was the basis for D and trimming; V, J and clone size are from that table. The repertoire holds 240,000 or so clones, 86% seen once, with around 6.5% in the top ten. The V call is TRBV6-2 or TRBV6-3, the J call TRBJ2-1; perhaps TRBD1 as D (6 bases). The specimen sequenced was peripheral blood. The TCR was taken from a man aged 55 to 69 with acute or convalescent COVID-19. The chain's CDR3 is CASNPGVSYNEQFF. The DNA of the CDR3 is TGTGCCAGCAACCCAGGGGTCTCCTACAATGAGCAGTTCTTC.